This TCR beta chain was sequenced during a study of breast tumors, draining lymph nodes, adjacent tissues. General study findings and limits: Tumors had less TCR diversity than lymph nodes, more than nontumor tissue. Luminal-like breast cancer showed significantly higher tumor–nontumor repertoire similarity than basal-like.

This clonotype appeared once. Its target is unknown. An end of the junction differs from the germline gene, which may be a read error. A single record per CDR3 protein comes from TCRdb applying MiXCR to the multiplex PCR reads. This sample has 20,000 to 25,000 distinct CDR3 sequences; around two thirds occur once, and the top ten carry 15% to 20%. The CDR3 is 14 amino acids. The germline V gene encodes CDR1 SGHTA and CDR2 FQGNSA. The source is a female donor with breast cancer. Some clones in this sample may be carry-over from other donors' samples. Sequenced material: tumor-adjacent breast tissue. The V and J genes are TRBV7-2 and TRBJ1-3, with D perhaps matching TRBD1 (6 bases). CDR3 in DNA: TGTGCCAGCACCTTAAGGGACATTGGAAACACCATATATTTT. This sequence encodes CASTLRDIGNTIYF.